A single sample gave rise to the 4 T cell receptor beta chains below, sequenced in a study of beta chain features in type 1 diabetes. These receptors' antigens are unknown. The whole isolated RNA underwent reverse transcription, so sequencing captured expressed TCRB transcripts. The method was immunoSEQ multiplex PCR; TCRdb's version includes in-frame clones alone and lacks a portion of them. The sample carries roughly 240,000 clones, around 25% recorded once. Study findings and constraints: TCRB CDR3 length was moderately but significantly reduced in all four CD4+ subsets of Type 1 diabetes patients.

The specimen was naive CD4+ T cells from blood. The source is a woman in her twenties or thirties with type 1 diabetes.

This clone was observed a handful of times. Other DNA sequences in this specimen translate into the identical CDR3. The CDR3 protein is CAWSVLSETQYF. In DNA form, the CDR3 reads TGTGCCTGGAGTGTATTGAGCGAGACCCAGTACTTC. The J gene is TRBJ2-5, the V gene TRBV30; D not certain. The germline V gene has CDR1 GTSNPN and CDR2 SVGIG (reference sequence). The germline V and J ends were trimmed by 0 bases and 5 bases, with 7 bases remaining between them. The CDR3 spans 12 residues.

The chain joins TRBV19 to TRBJ2-7; 7 nucleotides agree with TRBD2. The CDR3 has 12 amino acids. The V gene end was trimmed by 6 bases and the J gene end by 3 bases; junction bases not matched to a gene: 2. Germline assignment: CDR1 LNHDA and CDR2 SQIVND (reference sequence). Written as DNA, the CDR3 is TGTGCCAGTAGCGGCGGGAGCTACGAGCAGTACTTC. Residues: CASSGGSYEQYF.

The chain links TRBV30 to TRBJ1-5; D gene uncertain. The V end was cut by 5 bases, the J end by 1 base, with 9 bases between. The germline V gene has CDR1 GTSNPN and CDR2 SVGIG (reference sequence). The CDR3 is 13 amino acids. CDR3 in DNA: TGTGCCTGGCGTCGGGGAAGCAATCAGCCCCAGCATTTT. It specifies CAWRRGSNQPQHF.

The chain links TRBV19 to TRBJ2-7; no reliable D call. The V and J ends lost 3 bases and 5 bases respectively, with 8 bases between them. Germline values: CDR1 LNHDA, CDR2 SQIVND (reference sequence). The length of the CDR3 is 12 residues. CDR3 protein: CASSIIPHEQYF. DNA for the CDR3: TGTGCCAGTAGTATCATCCCCCACGAGCAGTACTTC.